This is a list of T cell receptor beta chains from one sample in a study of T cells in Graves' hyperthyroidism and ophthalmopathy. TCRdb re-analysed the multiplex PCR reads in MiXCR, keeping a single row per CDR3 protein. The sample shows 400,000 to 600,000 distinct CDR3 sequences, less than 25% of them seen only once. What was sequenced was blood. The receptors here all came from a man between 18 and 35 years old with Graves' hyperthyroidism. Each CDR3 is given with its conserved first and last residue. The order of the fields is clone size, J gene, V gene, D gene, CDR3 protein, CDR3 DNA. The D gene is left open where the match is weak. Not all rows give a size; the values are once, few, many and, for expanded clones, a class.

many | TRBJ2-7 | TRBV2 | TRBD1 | CASSLRDSYEQYF | TGTGCCAGCAGCTTAAGGGACAGCTACGAGCAGTACTTC
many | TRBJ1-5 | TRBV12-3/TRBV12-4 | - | CASSLVIPGYSNQPQHF | TGTGCCAGCAGTTTAGTAATTCCGGGTTATAGCAATCAGCCCCAGCATTTT
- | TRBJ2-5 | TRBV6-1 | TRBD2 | CASSPGGAPETQYF | TGTGCCAGCAGTCCCGGGGGGGCTCCAGAGACCCAGTACTTC
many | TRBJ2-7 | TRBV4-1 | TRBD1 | CASSQEDRATYEQYF | TGCGCCAGCAGCCAAGAGGACAGGGCAACCTACGAGCAGTACTTC
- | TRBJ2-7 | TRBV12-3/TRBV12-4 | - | CASSLSHRLPTYEQYF | TGTGCCAGCAGTTTATCTCACAGGCTACCGACCTACGAGCAGTACTTC
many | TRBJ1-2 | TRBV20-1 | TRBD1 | CSAPDRGYGYTF | TGCAGTGCCCCGGACAGGGGGTATGGCTACACCTTC
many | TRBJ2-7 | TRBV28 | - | CASRYTGGSYEQYF | TGTGCCAGCAGGTATACCGGTGGATCCTACGAGCAGTACTTC
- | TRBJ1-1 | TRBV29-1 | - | CSVEQGSGAFF | TGCAGCGTGGAACAGGGATCTGGGGCTTTCTTT
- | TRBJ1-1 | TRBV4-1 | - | CASSRLLGTEAFF | TGCGCCAGCAGCCGTCTGTTGGGTACTGAAGCTTTCTTT
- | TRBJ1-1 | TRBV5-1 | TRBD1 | CASSDPPGQGVPEAFF | TGCGCCAGCAGCGATCCTCCGGGACAGGGGGTCCCTGAAGCTTTCTTT